These 21 T cell receptor beta chains came from one sample sequenced in a study of human T cells and chemical hapten exposure. TCRdb used MiXCR to reprocess the RACE reads, holding one entry per CDR3 protein. This sample has 75,000 to 90,000 distinct CDR3 sequences, with roughly 10% found just once. Described time point: patch test 2, 6 weeks after DPC sensitization. Specified treatment: therapeutic diphenylcyclopropenone sensitization with weekly scalp DPC. Sample: whole blood, taken in connection with sensitization to the hapten diphenylcyclopropenone (DPC). The source of these receptors is a woman in her forties or fifties with alopecia areata. Some clones in this sample may be carry-over from other donors' samples.

On this clonotype itself: A much larger clone differs by one base, so this may be a read error. The chain couples TRBV12-3 or TRBV12-4 to TRBJ2-7; D ambiguous. The CDR3 loop spans 12 amino acids. The V end lost 3 bases, the J end lost 6 bases, and 9 bases lay between the germline ends. This CDR3 reads CASSFEWREQYF. CDR3 in DNA: TGTGCCAGCAGTTTTGAGTGGCGCGAGCAGTACTTC.

At least ten counts were recorded for this clonotype. V and J are TRBV4-3 and TRBJ2-3; D uncertain. There are 15 residues in the CDR3. CDR1 LGHNA and CDR2 YSLEER come from the germline V gene. With 0 bases removed from V and 7 bases from J, the gap between germline ends came to 14 bases. The CDR3 here is CASSQDSVRGNTQYF. For the CDR3, the DNA is TGCGCCAGCAGCCAAGATTCTGTCCGTGGGAATACGCAGTATTTT.

V and J are TRBV2 and TRBJ2-7, with 9 bases identical to TRBD2. Germline CDR1 reads SNHLY; CDR2 reads FYNNEI. The J segment lost 2 bases and the V segment lost 6 bases, leaving 8 bases of the junction unmatched. The CDR3 is made up of 15 amino acids. The CDR3 reads CASRARTSETYEQYF. The CDR3, as DNA: TGTGCCAGCAGGGCTCGGACTAGCGAGACCTACGAGCAGTACTTC. The full variable domain, in which reference TRBV2 and TRBJ2-7 provide the parts outside the CDR3, is EPEVTQTPSHQVTQMGQEVILRCVPISNHLYFYWYRQILGQKVEFLVSFYNNEISEKSEIFDDQFSVERPDGSNFTLKIRSTKLEDSAMYFCASRARTSETYEQYFGPGTRLTVT.

This clonotype was observed many times. The chain recombines TRBV13 with TRBJ2-1; 7 bases agree with TRBD2. Germline V CDR1 and CDR2: PRHDT, FYEKMQ (reference sequence). The CDR3 is 16 amino acids. The ends lost 5 bases at V and 2 bases at J; junction bases unmatched: 9. CDR3 coding DNA: TGTGCCAGCAGCCCGAACAGCGGGAACGCCTACAATGAGCAGTTCTTC. Translating it yields CASSPNSGNAYNEQFF.

This clonotype has ten or more counts. The chain uses TRBV20-1 and TRBJ2-1, with D unclear. Germline V gives CDR1 DFQATT, CDR2 SNEGSKA (reference sequence). V was cut by 3 bases and J by 3 bases, with 3 bases left in between. The CDR3 is 11 amino acids. CDR3 sequence reads: CSASSYNEQFF. Here the CDR3 DNA reads TGCAGTGCTAGCAGCTACAATGAGCAGTTCTTC.

This clonotype was seen at least ten times. V usage is TRBV30 and J usage is TRBJ2-2; tentatively, D is TRBD1 (5 bases). Germline V gene lookup returns CDR1 GTSNPN and CDR2 SVGIG (reference sequence). CDR3 length: 15 amino acids. V was pared by 5 bases and J by 1 base, with 14 bases between. CDR3 region: CAWEAGTGNTGELFF. The CDR3 DNA follows: TGTGCCTGGGAAGCCGGAACAGGGAACACCGGGGAGCTGTTTTTT.

This clonotype occurred many times. CDR3 DNA sequence: TGCAGTGCTAGAGCGAACACTGAAGCTTTCTTT. It encodes CSARANTEAFF. The chain carries TRBV20-1 and TRBJ1-1; D remains unclear. The CDR3 consists of 11 residues. Germline CDR1 DFQATT, CDR2 SNEGSKA (reference sequence). The V end lost 1 base, the J end lost 1 base, and 1 base lay between the germline ends.

This clonotype has a count of ten or more. V usage is TRBV7-8 and J usage is TRBJ2-2; D not certain. CDR1 SGHVS and CDR2 FQNEAQ come from the germline V gene. The CDR3 sequence is 14 residues long. V dropped 2 bases and J dropped 3 bases, with 7 bases sitting between them. Here the CDR3 reads CASSLNRYTGELFF. CDR3 DNA: TGTGCCAGCAGCTTAAACCGCTACACCGGGGAGCTGTTTTTT.

This clonotype has at least ten counts. The V call is TRBV29-1, the J call TRBJ2-1, with D maybe TRBD2 (6 bases). Germline V lookup: CDR1 SQVTM, CDR2 ANQGSEA. The CDR3 consists of 13 residues. V gave up 6 bases and J gave up 3 bases, with 12 bases separating them. CDR3 in amino acids: CSVQRGGYNEQFF. DNA of the CDR3: TGCAGCGTCCAGAGGGGAGGCTACAATGAGCAGTTCTTC.

This clonotype appeared a few times. The gene calls are TRBV3-1 and TRBJ2-2; D uncertain. The V end lost 3 bases, the J end lost 4 bases, and 9 bases lay between the germline ends. CDR3 size: 14 residues. Germline CDR1 reads LGHDT; CDR2 reads YNNKEL (reference sequence). The chain's CDR3 is CASSHELFTGELFF. DNA of the CDR3: TGTGCCAGCAGCCATGAACTTTTCACCGGGGAGCTGTTTTTT.

This clonotype occurred once. In DNA form, the CDR3 reads TGCGCCAGCAGCACCAGAAGCGCGTCCAACGAGCAGTACTTC. Its protein is CASSTRSASNEQYF. The rearrangement uses TRBV5-1 and TRBJ2-7; D gene unclear. This CDR3 is built from 14 residues. V was pared by 4 bases and J by 5 bases, with 16 bases between. Germline CDR1 SGHRS, CDR2 YFSETQ.

The rearrangement joins TRBV30 to TRBJ2-3; possibly TRBD2 for D (5 bases). Germline assignment: CDR1 GTSNPN and CDR2 SVGIG (reference sequence). V was cut by 2 bases and J by 4 bases, with 16 bases left in between. This CDR3 spans 15 amino acids. The CDR3 coding sequence is TGTGCCTGGAGTCGACGGCGGGTCCGATCAGATACGCAGTATTTT. As protein: CAWSRRRVRSDTQYF.

The chain is built from TRBV19 and TRBJ2-2; D remains unclear. The CDR3 has 18 amino acids. Germline CDR1 and CDR2: LNHDA and SQIVND (reference sequence). Trimming stripped 3 bases from V and 0 bases from J, with 17 bases between. The CDR3, as DNA: TGTGCCAGTAGTATCAACCGTGGTCTAATCGCGAACACCGGGGAGCTGTTTTTT. This encodes CASSINRGLIANTGELFF. Filled out from reference TRBV19 and TRBJ2-2, the complete variable domain reads DGGITQSPKYLFRKEGQNVTLSCEQNLNHDAMYWYRQDPGQGLRLIYYSQIVNDFQKGDIAEGYSVSREKKESFPLTVTSAQKNPTAFYLCASSINRGLIANTGELFFGEGSRLTVL.

This clonotype was seen many times. The V gene is TRBV30, the J gene TRBJ2-7, with D possibly being TRBD1 (5 bases). The V gene's germline CDR1 is GTSNPN and CDR2 SVGIG (reference sequence). Trimming took 3 bases from V and 4 from J, leaving 16 bases between them. The CDR3 has 14 amino acids. DNA for the CDR3: TGTGCCTGGAGACCTTACAGGACCGCATACGAGCAGTACTTC. As protein: CAWRPYRTAYEQYF.

V usage is TRBV3-1 and J usage is TRBJ1-2; tentatively, D is TRBD1 (6 bases). The germline CDR1 and CDR2 sequences are LGHDT and YNNKEL (reference sequence). Trimming cost V 4 bases and J 3 bases, with 12 bases left between them. The CDR3 extends over 14 amino acids. CDR3 sequence: CASSPRTVDYGYTF. In DNA, the CDR3 is TGTGCCAGCAGCCCCCGGACAGTAGACTATGGCTACACCTTC.

The V and J genes are TRBV29-1 and TRBJ2-6; tentative D call: TRBD2 (5 bases). The germline gives CDR1 SQVTM, CDR2 ANQGSEA. The CDR3 has 14 residues. The ends were cut back, 3 bases at V and 0 bases at J, with 6 bases in the middle. The CDR3 sequence is CSVEAGSGANVLTF. DNA for the CDR3: TGCAGCGTTGAGGCGGGCTCTGGGGCCAACGTCCTGACTTTC.

This clonotype was seen at least ten times. The chain couples TRBV6-5 to TRBJ1-2; TRBD1 is a possible D gene (6 bases). Trimming shortened V by 8 bases and J by 7 bases, and 14 bases separated the two germline ends. Germline V CDR1 and CDR2: MNHEY, SVGAGI. This CDR3 is built from 12 residues. This CDR3 is CASGYRDTGYTF. DNA of the CDR3: TGTGCCAGCGGATACCGGGACACTGGCTACACCTTC.

The V call is TRBV11-3, the J call TRBJ2-4, with TRBD1 matching over 7 bases. The V gene's germline CDR1 is SGHNT and CDR2 YENEEA. With V trimmed by 1 base and J by 6 bases, 3 bases remained unmatched. The CDR3 spans 14 residues. Here the CDR3 reads CASSLGQGRNIQYF. For the CDR3, the DNA is TGTGCCAGCAGCTTAGGACAGGGAAGAAACATTCAGTACTTC.

This clonotype showed up just a few times. This chain uses TRBV4-1 with TRBJ2-7; 10 bases are shared with TRBD2. This CDR3 comprises 15 residues. V lost 4 bases to trimming and J lost 4 bases; unmatched junction nucleotides: 7. Germline V gene sequence: CDR1 MGHRA, CDR2 YSYEKL. As DNA, the CDR3 is TGCGCCAGCAGCCTTACCCCTAGCGGGAGTTACGAGCAGTACTTC. Residues: CASSLTPSGSYEQYF.

V gene TRBV7-2 combines with J gene TRBJ2-1; 7 positions agree with TRBD2. CDR3 length: 20 residues. Germline loops: CDR1 SGHTA, CDR2 FQGNSA. With V trimmed by 5 bases and J by 6 bases, 25 bases remained unmatched. DNA for the CDR3: TGTGCCAGCAGCCGGAGGCGGGCCGGCGGGAGAGACCGCCGCCTCAATGAGCAGTTCTTC. It translates to CASSRRRAGGRDRRLNEQFF.

This clonotype was seen only a few times. V gene TRBV7-8 combines with J gene TRBJ2-1, with D unresolved. Germline V gene sequence: CDR1 SGHVS, CDR2 FQNEAQ. V was clipped by 6 bases and J by 3 bases, with 18 bases between them. The CDR3 has 16 residues. The CDR3 DNA is TGTGCCAGCAGACGCGGTAGGACGAGGTACTACAATGAGCAGTTCTTC. Translated: CASRRGRTRYYNEQFF.